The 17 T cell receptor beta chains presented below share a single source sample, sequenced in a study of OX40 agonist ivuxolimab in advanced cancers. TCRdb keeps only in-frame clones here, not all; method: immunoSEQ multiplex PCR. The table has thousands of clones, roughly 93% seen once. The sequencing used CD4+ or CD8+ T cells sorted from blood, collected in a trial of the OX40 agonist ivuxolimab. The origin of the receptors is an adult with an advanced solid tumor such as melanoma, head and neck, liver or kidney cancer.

The CDR3 DNA reads TGTGCCTGGCGTAGCGGGAGGAATCAAGATACGCAGTATTTT. It translates to CAWRSGRNQDTQYF. The rearrangement links TRBV30 to TRBJ2-3; 10 nucleotides agree with TRBD2. CDR1 is GTSNPN and CDR2 is SVGIG in the germline V gene (reference sequence). This CDR3 has 14 residues. The trim removed 5 bases at V and 5 bases at J, leaving 7 bases unmatched.

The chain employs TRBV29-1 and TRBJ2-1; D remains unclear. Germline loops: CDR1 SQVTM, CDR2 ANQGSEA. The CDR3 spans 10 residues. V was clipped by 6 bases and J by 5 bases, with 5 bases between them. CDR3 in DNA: TGCAGCGTATGGGACAATGAGCAGTTCTTC. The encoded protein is CSVWDNEQFF.

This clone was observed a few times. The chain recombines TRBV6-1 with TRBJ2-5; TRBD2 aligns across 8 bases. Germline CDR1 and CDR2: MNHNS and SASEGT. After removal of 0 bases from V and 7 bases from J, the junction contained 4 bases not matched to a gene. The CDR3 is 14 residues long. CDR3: CASSEASGSGTQYF. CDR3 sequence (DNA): TGTGCCAGCAGTGAAGCGAGCGGGAGTGGGACCCAGTACTTC.

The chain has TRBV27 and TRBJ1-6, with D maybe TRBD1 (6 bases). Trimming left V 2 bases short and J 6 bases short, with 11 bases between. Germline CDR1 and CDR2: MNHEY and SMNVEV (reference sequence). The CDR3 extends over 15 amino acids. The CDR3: CASSLIGGGNSPLHF. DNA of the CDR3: TGTGCCAGCAGTTTAATAGGAGGGGGTAATTCACCCCTCCACTTT.

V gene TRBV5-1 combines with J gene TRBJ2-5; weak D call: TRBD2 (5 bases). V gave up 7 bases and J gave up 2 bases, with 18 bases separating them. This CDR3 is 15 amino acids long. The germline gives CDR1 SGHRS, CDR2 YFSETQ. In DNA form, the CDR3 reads TGCGCCAGCCGCCCCAGCGGTTTACTTCAAGAGACCCAGTACTTC. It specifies CASRPSGLLQETQYF.

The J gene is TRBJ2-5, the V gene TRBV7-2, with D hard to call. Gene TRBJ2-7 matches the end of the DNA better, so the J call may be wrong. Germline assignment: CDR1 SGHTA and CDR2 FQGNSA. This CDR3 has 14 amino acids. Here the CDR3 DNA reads TGTGCCAGCAGCTCCCCGAGGCTACCCTACGAGCAGTACTTC. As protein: CASSSPRLPYEQYF.

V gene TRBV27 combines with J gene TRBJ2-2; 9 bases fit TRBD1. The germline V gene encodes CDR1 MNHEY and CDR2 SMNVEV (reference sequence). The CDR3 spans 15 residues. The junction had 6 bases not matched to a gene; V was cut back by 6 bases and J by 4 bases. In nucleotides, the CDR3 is TGTGCCAGCAGAGTTACAGGGGGCAGCACCGGGGAGCTGTTTTTT. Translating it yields CASRVTGGSTGELFF.

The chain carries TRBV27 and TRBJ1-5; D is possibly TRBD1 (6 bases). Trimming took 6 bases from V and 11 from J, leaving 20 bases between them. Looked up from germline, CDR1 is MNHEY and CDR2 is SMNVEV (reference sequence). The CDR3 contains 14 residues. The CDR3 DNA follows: TGTGCCAGCAGGGCTCAGGGGCTGAGATCAGCCCAGCATTTT. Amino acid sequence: CASRAQGLRSAQHF.

The CDR3 protein is CASSFGGRVYGYTF. CDR3 bases: TGTGCCAGCAGTTTCGGGGGGCGCGTCTATGGCTACACCTTC. V is TRBV28 and J is TRBJ1-2; D possibly corresponds to TRBD1 (6 bases). CDR3 length: 14 amino acids. V lost 3 bases and J 4 bases, leaving 12 bases between the germline ends. Germline values: CDR1 MDHEN, CDR2 SYDVKM.

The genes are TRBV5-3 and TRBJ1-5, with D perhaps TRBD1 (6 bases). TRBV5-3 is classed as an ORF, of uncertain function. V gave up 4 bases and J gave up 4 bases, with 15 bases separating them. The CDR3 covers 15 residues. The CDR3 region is CARSPVGQFNQPQHF. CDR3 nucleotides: TGTGCCAGAAGCCCGGTCGGACAGTTTAATCAGCCCCAGCATTTT.

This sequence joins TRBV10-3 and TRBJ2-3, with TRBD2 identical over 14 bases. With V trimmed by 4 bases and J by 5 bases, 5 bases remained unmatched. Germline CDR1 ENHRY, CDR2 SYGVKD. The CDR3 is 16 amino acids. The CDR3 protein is CAISGLAGGPEDTQYF. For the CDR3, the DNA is TGTGCCATCAGTGGACTAGCGGGAGGGCCAGAAGATACGCAGTATTTT.

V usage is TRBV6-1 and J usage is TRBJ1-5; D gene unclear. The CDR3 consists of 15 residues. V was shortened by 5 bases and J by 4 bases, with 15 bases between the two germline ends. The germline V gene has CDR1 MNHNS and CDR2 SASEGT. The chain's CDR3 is CASSIKTLGNQPQHF. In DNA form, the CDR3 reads TGTGCCAGCAGTATAAAAACATTGGGGAATCAGCCCCAGCATTTT.

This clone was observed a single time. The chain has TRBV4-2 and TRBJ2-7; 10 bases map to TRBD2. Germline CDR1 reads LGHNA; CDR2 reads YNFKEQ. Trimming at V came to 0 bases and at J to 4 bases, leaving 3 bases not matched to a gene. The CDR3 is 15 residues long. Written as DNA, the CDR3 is TGTGCCAGCAGCCAAGATAGGACTAGCGGATACGAGCAGTACTTC. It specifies CASSQDRTSGYEQYF.

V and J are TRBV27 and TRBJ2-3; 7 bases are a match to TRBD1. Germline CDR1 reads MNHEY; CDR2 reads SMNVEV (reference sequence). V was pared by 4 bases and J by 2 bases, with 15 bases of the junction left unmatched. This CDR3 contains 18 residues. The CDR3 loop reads CASSSTKSWTGLTDTQYF. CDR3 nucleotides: TGTGCCAGCAGTTCAACCAAGTCGTGGACAGGACTCACAGATACGCAGTATTTT.

The CDR3 spells CASSVAGLGRGETQYF. The CDR3 DNA reads as TGTGCCAGCAGCGTAGCCGGCCTGGGGCGCGGGGAGACCCAGTACTTC. The chain carries TRBV9 and TRBJ2-5; D possibly matches TRBD1 or TRBD2 (5 bases each). Between the trimmed V and J ends, which lost 0 bases and 5 bases, there was a span of 17 bases. The CDR3 consists of 16 residues. Germline assignment: CDR1 SGDLS and CDR2 YYNGEE.

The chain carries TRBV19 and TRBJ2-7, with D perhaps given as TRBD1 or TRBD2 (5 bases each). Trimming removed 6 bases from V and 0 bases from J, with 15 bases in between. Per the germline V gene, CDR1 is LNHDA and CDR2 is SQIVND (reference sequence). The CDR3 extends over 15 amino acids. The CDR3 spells CASSDATGPSYEQYF. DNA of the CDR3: TGTGCCAGTAGCGATGCAACGGGACCCTCCTACGAGCAGTACTTC.

This CDR3 reads CASRPTGTARLFF. The CDR3 nucleotides read TGCGCCAGCAGACCTACCGGGACAGCCAGGCTGTTCTTC. The chain links TRBV10-1 to TRBJ2-1; 7 nucleotides agree with TRBD1. The CDR3 runs 13 residues. Germline CDR1 reads WNHNN; CDR2 reads SYGVQD (reference sequence). V dropped 6 bases and J dropped 15; count of bases not matched to a gene: 14.